The 5 T cell receptor beta chains below come from one sample, sequenced in a study of T cell responses to AZD1222 COVID-19 vaccine. Sequencing was performed with immunoSEQ multiplex PCR; in TCRdb, only in-frame clones are kept and a portion is missing. This sample has around 140,000 clones; roughly 87% occur once, and the top ten carry around 1.7%. This material consisted of peripheral blood, taken 28 days after the second AZD1222 dose. These receptors were collected from an adult who received the AZD1222 COVID-19 vaccine.

This clone was observed once. The V and J genes are TRBV15 and TRBJ1-5; TRBD1 agrees at 7 bases. This CDR3 is 15 amino acids long. CDR1 and CDR2 from the germline V gene are LNHNV and YYDKDF (reference sequence). V trimming: 0 bases; J trimming: 1 base; junction bases outside the gene matches: 0. CDR3 residues: CATSRDRGSNQPQHF. The CDR3 DNA reads TGTGCCACCAGCAGAGACAGGGGGAGCAATCAGCCCCAGCATTTT.

Concerning this clone: One end of the junction varies from germline; a read error may be responsible. The chain is built from TRBV19 and TRBJ1-2; the D gene is possibly TRBD1 (5 bases). Germline assignment: CDR1 LNHDA and CDR2 SQIVND (reference sequence). CDR3 length: 13 residues. The CDR3 sequence: CACGGDLGYGYTF. The DNA of the CDR3 is TGCGCGTGCGGGGGGGACCTAGGCTATGGCTACACCTTC.

This chain connects TRBV7-2 to TRBJ2-7; 11 bases align to TRBD1. V shed 1 base and J 5 bases; nucleotides not matched to a gene: 7. Germline V gene data show CDR1 as SGHTA and CDR2 as FQGNSA. This CDR3 spans 16 amino acids. CDR3 sequence (DNA): TGTGCCAGCAGCTTAGTGGGACAGGGGGACCCCCACGAGCAGTACTTC. As protein: CASSLVGQGDPHEQYF.

The rearrangement links TRBV7-9 to TRBJ1-5, with D possibly matching TRBD1 (5 bases). The CDR3 runs to 13 residues. Trimming cost V 2 bases and J 5 bases, with 7 bases left between them. CDR1 and CDR2 (germline): SEHNR, FQNEAQ (reference sequence). CDR3 residues: CASSLMGDQPQHF. CDR3 nucleotide sequence: TGTGCCAGCAGCTTAATGGGGGATCAGCCCCAGCATTTT.

The V gene is TRBV7-2, the J gene TRBJ2-6; perhaps D is TRBD1 or TRBD2 (5 bases each). This CDR3 contains 16 residues. V was shortened by 5 bases and J by 2 bases, with 13 bases between the two germline ends. Germline CDR1 SGHTA, CDR2 FQGNSA. The CDR3 nucleotides read TGTGCCAGCAGCCAGTATGGGGGTGCTGGGGCCAACGTCCTGACTTTC. It encodes CASSQYGGAGANVLTF.